The 20 T cell receptor beta chains presented below share a single source sample, sequenced in a study of shared T cell receptors in the human thymus (dated by TCRdb to the early 2020s). Libraries came from the immunoSEQ multiplex PCR assay. In its TCRdb copy, this immuneACCESS table keeps in-frame sequences only and misses some clones. Where compared with another copy, unresolved V genes explain less than half of these, and the others have no known cause. This sample holds some 700,000 clones; over 75% were observed only once. Approximately 0.01% of the sample is held by the ten biggest clonotypes. This same sample was also taken into another study, of human thymus T cells.

The material sequenced was thymocytes. The receptor set was obtained from a boy in the first two years of life with a congenital heart defect. Donor details come from another sample of the same person, matched by shared clones.

The rearrangement joins TRBV27 to TRBJ2-7, with TRBD2 identical over 9 bases. The CDR3 contains 14 residues. Germline V lookup: CDR1 MNHEY, CDR2 SMNVEV (reference sequence). V lost 5 bases, J lost 3 bases, and 5 bases stayed unmatched. The chain's CDR3 is CASSHGTSHYEQYF. CDR3 nucleotide sequence: TGTGCCAGCAGTCACGGGACTAGCCACTACGAGCAGTACTTC.

This chain links TRBV15 with TRBJ2-4; possibly TRBD1 for D (6 bases). This CDR3 comprises 17 residues. CDR1 LNHNV and CDR2 YYDKDF come from the germline V gene (reference sequence). V was shortened by 3 bases and J by 5 bases, with 20 bases between the two germline ends. CDR3 DNA sequence: TGTGCCACCAGCAGGGATCGGGACACCCGACCTGAAAACATTCAGTACTTC. This encodes CATSRDRDTRPENIQYF.

V and J are TRBV25-1 and TRBJ1-1; maybe TRBD1 (6 bases). This CDR3 comprises 15 residues. Germline CDR1 reads MGHDK; CDR2 reads SYGVNS. Trimming cost V 5 bases and J 1 base, with 14 bases left between them. In DNA form, the CDR3 reads TGTGCCAGCAGTAGTCCCCAAGGGGGGAACACTGAAGCTTTCTTT. It encodes CASSSPQGGNTEAFF. Filled out from reference TRBV25-1 and TRBJ1-1, the complete variable domain reads EADIYQTPRYLVIGTGKKITLECSQTMGHDKMYWYQQDPGMELHLIHYSYGVNSTEKGDLSSESTVSRIRTEHFPLTLESARPSHTSQYLCASSSPQGGNTEAFFGQGTRLTVV.

V usage is TRBV9 and J usage is TRBJ2-1; 13 bases line up with TRBD2. The CDR3 runs 16 residues. Germline lookup yields CDR1 SGDLS and CDR2 YYNGEE. The J segment lost 6 bases and the V segment lost 3 bases, leaving 6 bases of the junction unmatched. CDR3 protein: CASSAGLAGECNEQFF. In DNA, the CDR3 is TGTGCCAGCAGCGCTGGACTAGCGGGAGAGTGCAATGAGCAGTTCTTC. The entire variable domain, with the rest obtained from reference TRBV9 and TRBJ2-1, is as follows: DSGVTQTPKHLITATGQRVTLRCSPRSGDLSVYWYQQSLDQGLQFLIQYYNGEERAKGNILERFSAQQFPDLHSELNLSSLELGDSALYFCASSAGLAGECNEQFFGPGTRLTVL.

This chain uses TRBV14 with TRBJ1-4; 7 nucleotides align to TRBD1. The V gene's germline CDR1 is SGHDN and CDR2 FVKESK. The CDR3 is made up of 17 amino acids. V lost 4 bases to trimming and J lost 14 bases; unmatched junction nucleotides: 22. The CDR3 DNA sequence: TGTGCCAGCAGCCTAAAAAACCCCGGGACAGCCCCCGTTGAGCTGTTTTTT. It codes for CASSLKNPGTAPVELFF.

The gene calls are TRBV13 and TRBJ2-7; a weak D match, TRBD2 (7 bases). CDR1 is PRHDT and CDR2 is FYEKMQ in the germline V gene (reference sequence). This CDR3 spans 14 amino acids. Trimming removed 3 bases from V and 4 bases from J, with 13 bases in between. In DNA, the CDR3 is TGTGCCAGCAGCTTGTCGGGGGGACAATACGAGCAGTACTTC. Its translation: CASSLSGGQYEQYF. The complete variable domain, with remaining parts taken from reference TRBV13 and TRBJ2-7, reads AAGVIQSPRHLIKEKRETATLKCYPIPRHDTVYWYQQGPGQDPQFLISFYEKMQSDKGSIPDRFSAQQFSDYHSELNMSSLELGDSALYFCASSLSGGQYEQYFGPGTRLTVT.

This chain joins TRBV4-3 and TRBJ1-5; TRBD1 matches 10 bases. After removal of 3 bases from V and 1 base from J, the junction contained 9 bases not matched to a gene. Germline assignment: CDR1 LGHNA and CDR2 YSLEER. This CDR3 region has 18 residues. CDR3 region: CASSQNRDRGPSNQPQHF. Written as DNA, the CDR3 is TGCGCCAGCAGCCAGAACCGGGACAGGGGACCAAGCAATCAGCCCCAGCATTTT.

This chain links TRBV6-5 with TRBJ2-2; 10 bases align to TRBD1. Germline CDR1 MNHEY, CDR2 SVGAGI. Trimming removed 4 bases from V and 4 bases from J; junction bases left unmatched: 3. This CDR3 region has 15 residues. In DNA form, the CDR3 reads TGTGCCAGCAGTTGGGACAGGGGTTTCACCGGGGAGCTGTTTTTT. Translation: CASSWDRGFTGELFF.

This clone was observed a single time. The rearrangement links TRBV7-2 to TRBJ2-1; 9 positions agree with TRBD2. CDR1 is SGHTA and CDR2 is FQGNSA in the germline V gene. There are 17 residues in the CDR3. V trimming: 5 bases; J trimming: 4 bases; junction bases outside the gene matches: 12. The chain's CDR3 is CASSPIGGRALYNEQFF. The CDR3 region has the DNA TGTGCCAGCAGCCCAATCGGCGGGAGGGCCTTATACAATGAGCAGTTCTTC.

This chain uses TRBV5-1 with TRBJ2-1, with 11 bases identical to TRBD2. Germline V CDR1 and CDR2: SGHRS, YFSETQ. Losses at the gene ends were 4 bases for V and 10 bases for J; bases not matched to a gene: 16. The CDR3 runs 17 residues. CDR3 in amino acids: CASSRSPGLAASAEQFF. CDR3 DNA: TGCGCCAGCAGCCGTTCCCCGGGACTAGCGGCCTCGGCGGAGCAGTTCTTC. Full variable domain (rest looked up from reference TRBV5-1 and TRBJ2-1): KAGVTQTPRYLIKTRGQQVTLSCSPISGHRSVSWYQQTPGQGLQFLFEYFSETQRNKGNFPGRFSGRQFSNSRSEMNVSTLELGDSALYLCASSRSPGLAASAEQFFGPGTRLTVL.

The chain uses TRBV30 and TRBJ2-7; D uncertain. Between the trimmed V and J ends, which lost 2 bases and 2 bases, there was a span of 13 bases. CDR1 is GTSNPN and CDR2 is SVGIG in the germline V gene (reference sequence). CDR3 length: 14 residues. CDR3 coding DNA: TGTGCCTGGAGTTGCTTGGGCAGGCCCTACGAGCAGTACTTC. The encoded protein is CAWSCLGRPYEQYF.

This sequence joins TRBV29-1 and TRBJ2-1; D remains ambiguous. The CDR3 length is 12 residues. CDR1 is SQVTM and CDR2 is ANQGSEA in the germline V gene. With 0 bases removed from V and 7 bases from J, the gap between germline ends came to 7 bases. CDR3 protein: CSVEDESNEQFF. In DNA, the CDR3 is TGCAGCGTTGAAGATGAGTCTAATGAGCAGTTCTTC.

Here the CDR3 reads CASRNNGGSDGELFF. The CDR3 DNA reads as TGTGCCAGCAGAAATAACGGCGGGAGCGACGGGGAGCTGTTTTTT. The chain recombines TRBV7-6 with TRBJ2-2, with 7 bases aligning to TRBD2. Germline loops: CDR1 SGHVS, CDR2 FNYEAQ. Germline trimming cut 6 bases from V and 7 bases from J; bases unmatched to any gene: 11. The CDR3 sequence is 15 residues long.

This clone showed up just once. The V call is TRBV4-3, the J call TRBJ2-4; D is uncertain. Between the trimmed V and J ends, which lost 4 bases and 1 base, there was a span of 14 bases. The V gene's germline CDR1 is LGHNA and CDR2 YSLEER. The CDR3 contains 16 residues. For the CDR3, the DNA is TGCGCCAGCAGCCTCAAATGGAGTTCGGCCAAAAACATTCAGTACTTC. Translating it yields CASSLKWSSAKNIQYF.

This clone was detected only once. This rearrangement joins TRBV9 to TRBJ1-2; D unresolved. The germline V gene has CDR1 SGDLS and CDR2 YYNGEE. V was pared by 3 bases and J by 6 bases, with 12 bases between. This CDR3 spans 13 amino acids. The DNA for the CDR3 is TGTGCCAGCAGCGCCCCGGGGTCGGATGGCTACACCTTC. Translation gives CASSAPGSDGYTF. Full variable domain (missing parts from reference TRBV9 and TRBJ1-2): DSGVTQTPKHLITATGQRVTLRCSPRSGDLSVYWYQQSLDQGLQFLIQYYNGEERAKGNILERFSAQQFPDLHSELNLSSLELGDSALYFCASSAPGSDGYTFGSGTRLTVV.

The count of this clone is one. The V call is TRBV7-6, the J call TRBJ2-7; D may be TRBD1 (6 bases). Trimming took 7 bases from V and 4 from J, leaving 17 bases between them. Germline V lookup: CDR1 SGHVS, CDR2 FNYEAQ. The length of the CDR3 is 14 residues. The CDR3 loop is CASKPGEQFYEQYF. For the CDR3, the DNA is TGTGCCAGCAAGCCAGGGGAGCAGTTTTACGAGCAGTACTTC.

The chain recombines TRBV30 with TRBJ2-1; D possibly corresponds to TRBD2 (6 bases). The CDR3 extends over 15 amino acids. V gave up 0 bases and J gave up 6 bases, with 15 bases separating them. CDR1 is GTSNPN, CDR2 SVGIG, per germline (reference sequence). The CDR3, as DNA: TGTGCCTGGAGTGTATGTATTTTGGGAGGCAATGAGCAGTTCTTC. This encodes CAWSVCILGGNEQFF.

The chain has TRBV7-9 and TRBJ1-4, with D perhaps matching TRBD1 (5 bases). The CDR3 is 17 amino acids. Trimming left V 4 bases short and J 3 bases short, with 18 bases between. CDR1 and CDR2 from the germline V gene are SEHNR and FQNEAQ (reference sequence). CDR3 sequence: CASSSHDRARANEKLFF. CDR3 in DNA: TGTGCCAGCAGCTCCCACGACAGAGCAAGGGCTAATGAAAAACTGTTTTTT.

The gene calls are TRBV27 and TRBJ1-2; the match to TRBD1 covers 7 bases. This CDR3 comprises 15 residues. V trimming: 6 bases; J trimming: 2 bases; junction bases outside the gene matches: 9. The germline V gene has CDR1 MNHEY and CDR2 SMNVEV (reference sequence). CDR3: CASSLNGQENYGYTF. CDR3 in DNA: TGTGCCAGCAGCCTAAACGGACAGGAAAACTATGGCTACACCTTC.

The chain combines TRBV6-1 with TRBJ1-2; TRBD1 aligns across 11 bases. This CDR3 is built from 20 residues. Germline trimming cut 0 bases from V and 7 bases from J; bases unmatched to any gene: 19. Germline-derived CDR1 and CDR2 are MNHNS and SASEGT. The chain's CDR3 is CASSEAALPGQGAREGGYTF. DNA of the CDR3: TGTGCCAGCAGTGAAGCGGCTCTGCCCGGACAGGGGGCGCGAGAAGGTGGCTACACCTTC.